The clone carrying this T cell receptor beta chain was seen a few times. Its antigen is as yet unknown. The TCRbeta library was prepared with unique molecular identifiers. TCRdb analysed the PCR reads with MiXCR anew, one entry per CDR3 protein. The table lists about 610,000 distinct CDR3 sequences, 25% to 30% of them singletons. The germline CDR1 and CDR2 sequences are KGHDR and SFDVKD. With 4 bases clipped from V and 3 bases from J, the junction kept 4 bases outside the gene matches. The CDR3 consists of 14 residues. The data are from a study of T-cell reconstitution after alpha-beta-depleted transplantation in children. Study-level points and caveats: When one year had passed after transplant, most T-cell counts and diversity came from newly produced T cells. Elevated TCRbeta diversity at day 60 was traced, in some patients, to surviving recipient T cells and thymic progenitors. Several hundred graft clones that had expanded were reportedly the source of alpha-beta T cells about two months after transplant.

The starting material was PBMCs, obtained before TCRalphabeta/CD19-depleted stem cell transplant. V is TRBV24-1 and J is TRBJ1-2; the match to TRBD1 covers 7 bases. The sequence was obtained from a boy under three years old with Wiskott-Aldrich syndrome, due to receive a stem cell transplant. The CDR3 region has the DNA TGTGCCACCAGTGACAGGGGGTACGACTATGGCTACACCTTC. It codes for CATSDRGYDYGYTF.